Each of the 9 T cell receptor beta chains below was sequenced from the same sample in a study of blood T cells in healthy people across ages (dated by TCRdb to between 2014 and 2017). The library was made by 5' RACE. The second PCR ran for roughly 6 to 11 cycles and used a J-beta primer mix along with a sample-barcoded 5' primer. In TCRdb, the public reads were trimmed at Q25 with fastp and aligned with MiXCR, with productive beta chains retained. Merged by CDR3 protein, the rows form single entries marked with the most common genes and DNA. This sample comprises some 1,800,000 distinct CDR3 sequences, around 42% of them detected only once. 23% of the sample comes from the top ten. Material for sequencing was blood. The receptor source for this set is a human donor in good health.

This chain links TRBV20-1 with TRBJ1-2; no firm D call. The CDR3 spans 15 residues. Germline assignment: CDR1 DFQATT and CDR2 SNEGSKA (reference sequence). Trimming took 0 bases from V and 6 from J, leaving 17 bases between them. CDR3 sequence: CSARDPQGKVDGYTF. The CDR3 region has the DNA TGCAGTGCTAGAGATCCGCAAGGGAAGGTAGATGGCTACACCTTC.

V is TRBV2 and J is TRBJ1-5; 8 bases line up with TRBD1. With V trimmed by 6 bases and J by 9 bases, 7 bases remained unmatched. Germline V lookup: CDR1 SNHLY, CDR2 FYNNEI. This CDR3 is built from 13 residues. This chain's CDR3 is CASRDRALGPQHF. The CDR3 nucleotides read TGTGCCAGCAGGGACAGGGCCCTCGGGCCCCAGCATTTT. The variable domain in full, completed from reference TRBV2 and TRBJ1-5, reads EPEVTQTPSHQVTQMGQEVILRCVPISNHLYFYWYRQILGQKVEFLVSFYNNEISEKSEIFDDQFSVERPDGSNFTLKIRSTKLEDSAMYFCASRDRALGPQHFGDGTRLSIL.

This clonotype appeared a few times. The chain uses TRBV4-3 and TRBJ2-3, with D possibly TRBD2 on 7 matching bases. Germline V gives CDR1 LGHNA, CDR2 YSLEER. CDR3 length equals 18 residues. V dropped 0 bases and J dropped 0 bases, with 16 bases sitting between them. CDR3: CASSQEKGGGLSTDTQYF. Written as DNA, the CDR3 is TGCGCCAGCAGCCAAGAAAAGGGAGGGGGGTTGAGCACAGATACGCAGTATTTT.

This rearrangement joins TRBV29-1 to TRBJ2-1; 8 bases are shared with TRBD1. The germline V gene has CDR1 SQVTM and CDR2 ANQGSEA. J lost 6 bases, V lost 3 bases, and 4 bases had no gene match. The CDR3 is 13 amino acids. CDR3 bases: TGCAGCGTTGACAGGGGGCTCGGCAATGAGCAGTTCTTC. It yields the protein CSVDRGLGNEQFF.

The CDR3 DNA reads TGTGCCAGCTCCGACGAGGTTGAAGCTTTCTTT. It yields the protein CASSDEVEAFF. This rearrangement joins TRBV12-3 or TRBV12-4 to TRBJ1-1; D gene ambiguous. The V end lost 8 bases, the J end lost 7 bases, and 11 bases lay between the germline ends. CDR3 length: 11 residues.

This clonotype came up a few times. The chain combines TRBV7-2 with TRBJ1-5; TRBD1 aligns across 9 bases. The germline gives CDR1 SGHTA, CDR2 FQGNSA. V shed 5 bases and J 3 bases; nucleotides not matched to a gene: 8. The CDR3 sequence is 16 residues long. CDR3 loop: CASSRFDRGVNQPQHF. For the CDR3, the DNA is TGTGCCAGCAGCCGGTTCGACAGGGGGGTCAATCAGCCCCAGCATTTT.

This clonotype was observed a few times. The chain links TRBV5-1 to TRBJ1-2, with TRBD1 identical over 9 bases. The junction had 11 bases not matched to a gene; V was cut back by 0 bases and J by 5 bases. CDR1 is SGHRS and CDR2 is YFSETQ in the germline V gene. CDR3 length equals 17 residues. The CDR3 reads CASSLDLSDRGTYGYTF. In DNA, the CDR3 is TGCGCCAGCAGCTTGGACCTTTCGGACAGGGGAACGTATGGCTACACCTTC.

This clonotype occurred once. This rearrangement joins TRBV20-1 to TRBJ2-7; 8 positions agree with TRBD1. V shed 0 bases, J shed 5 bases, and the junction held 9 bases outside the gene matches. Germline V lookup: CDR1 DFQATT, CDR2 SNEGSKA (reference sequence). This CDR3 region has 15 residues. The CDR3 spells CSARDRTGLQHEQYF. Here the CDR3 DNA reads TGCAGTGCTAGAGACCGGACAGGGCTTCAGCACGAGCAGTACTTC.

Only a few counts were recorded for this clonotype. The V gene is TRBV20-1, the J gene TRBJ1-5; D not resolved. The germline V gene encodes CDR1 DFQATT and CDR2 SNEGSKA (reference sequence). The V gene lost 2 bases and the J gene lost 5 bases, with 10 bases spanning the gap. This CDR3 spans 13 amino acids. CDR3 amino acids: CSARSAPHQPQHF. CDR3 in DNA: TGCAGTGCTAGAAGTGCGCCTCATCAGCCCCAGCATTTT.